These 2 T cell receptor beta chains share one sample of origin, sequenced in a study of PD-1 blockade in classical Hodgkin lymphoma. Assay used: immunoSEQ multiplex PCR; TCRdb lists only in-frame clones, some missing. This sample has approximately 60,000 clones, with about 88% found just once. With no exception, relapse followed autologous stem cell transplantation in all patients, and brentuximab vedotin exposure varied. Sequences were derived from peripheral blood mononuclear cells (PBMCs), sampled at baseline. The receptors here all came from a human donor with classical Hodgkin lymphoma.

The CDR3 loop reads CASSPGLARYEQYF. The CDR3 DNA reads as TGTGCCAGCAGCCCCGGACTAGCTAGGTACGAGCAGTACTTC. The chain carries TRBV4-2 and TRBJ2-7, with 8 bases aligning to TRBD2. V shed 4 bases, J shed 4 bases, and the junction held 6 bases outside the gene matches. The CDR3 totals 14 residues. The germline CDR1 and CDR2 sequences are LGHNA and YNFKEQ.

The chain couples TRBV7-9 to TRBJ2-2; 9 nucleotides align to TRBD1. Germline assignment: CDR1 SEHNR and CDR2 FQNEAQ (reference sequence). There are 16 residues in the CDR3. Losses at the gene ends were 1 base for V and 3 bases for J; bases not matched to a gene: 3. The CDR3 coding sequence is TGTGCCAGCAGCTTAGTCTGGACAGGGGACACCGGGGAGCTGTTTTTT. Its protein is CASSLVWTGDTGELFF.